This T cell receptor beta chain was profiled in a study of molecular identifiers for immune sequencing clone quantification. Study-wide findings and caveats: Among effectors, clones above 20 RNA copies held over 97% of molecules; among naive cells, under 1%. Underestimation of highly expanded clone sizes could arise where identical TCR molecules share a barcode.

Unmatched junction bases numbered 8, after V lost 1 base and J lost 0 bases. This CDR3 spans 18 amino acids. Per the germline V gene, CDR1 is LGHNT and CDR2 is FRNRAP. A note on this clonotype: The antigen remains unidentified.

The CD8+CD4-CCR7+CD45RA+ phenotype defined the sorted naive CD8 T cells. The use of previously described methods and listed TCR primers produced the bulk TCR libraries. Using its own MiXCR run on the PCR reads, TCRdb lists one record per CDR3 protein. The table has about 97,000 distinct CDR3 sequences, 24% seen once; the top ten hold about 0.94%. V is TRBV12-5 and J is TRBJ2-1, with 8 bases aligning to TRBD1. Sequences were obtained from naive CD8+ T cells from blood, with Jurkat cell RNA spiked in. Described subset: FACS-sorted CD8+CD4-CCR7+CD45RA+ naive T cells. The TCR was taken from a human donor in good health. Some libraries in this study had Jurkat cell RNA spiked in. CDR3 nucleotide sequence: TGTGCTAGTGGTTTGGCCCAGACAGGGGCCAGCTCCTACAATGAGCAGTTCTTC. As protein: CASGLAQTGASSYNEQFF.